Shown below are 20 T cell receptor beta chains from a single sample sequenced in a study of CD8+CD57+ T cells in acquired aplastic anemia. The sequenced patients had an expansion of CD8+CD57+ cells seen by flow cytometry. TCR beta VDJ and CDR3 profiles were obtained from a genomic DNA template. One entry per CDR3 protein, called by TCRdb with MiXCR from the reads. The sample shows 180,000 or so distinct CDR3 sequences, around half of them seen only once. The sample consisted of sorted CD4+, CD8+, or CD8+CD57+ T cells (not recorded which) from PBMCs. These receptors were taken from a human donor with aplastic anemia.

As concerns this clonotype: A read error may explain this, as a much larger clone is one base away. This chain uses TRBV5-4 with TRBJ2-5; no clear D. The CDR3 spans 17 residues. The V gene's germline CDR1 is SGHNT and CDR2 YYREEE (reference sequence). Trimming removed 7 bases from V and 5 bases from J, with 27 bases in between. The CDR3 nucleotides are TGTGCCAGCGTTCCCCAAACCTTCAGCCTAAAGGGCGAGACCCAGTACTTC. Translated: CASVPQTFSLKGETQYF.

This clonotype was picked up a small number of times. Just one base apart from a much larger clone, this may be a read error. The rearrangement uses TRBV6-6 and TRBJ2-7, with unresolved D. Per the germline V gene, CDR1 is MNHNY and CDR2 is SVGAGI (reference sequence). V was pared by 6 bases and J by 9 bases, with 18 bases between. This CDR3 is 13 amino acids long. CDR3 sequence reads: CASRLDSALGQYF. The CDR3 bases are TGTGCCAGCAGACTCGACTCCGCCCTGGGGCAGTACTTC.

This clonotype was found many times. The chain joins TRBV20-1 to TRBJ2-7; 11 bases fit TRBD1. The CDR3 covers 13 residues. Germline lookup yields CDR1 DFQATT and CDR2 SNEGSKA (reference sequence). V lost 5 bases to trimming and J lost 3 bases; unmatched junction nucleotides: 3. CDR3 in DNA: TGCAGTGCTGGGACAGGGGGGAGCTACGAGCAGTACTTC. The encoded protein is CSAGTGGSYEQYF.

The CDR3 region is CASSSPSTGAEQYF. In DNA form, the CDR3 reads TGTGCCAGCAGTTCCCCCTCCACAGGGGCCGAGCAGTACTTC. The chain couples TRBV2 to TRBJ2-7; 7 positions agree with TRBD1. Trimming at V came to 5 bases and at J to 6 bases, leaving 10 bases not matched to a gene. CDR3 length equals 14 residues. The germline V gene has CDR1 SNHLY and CDR2 FYNNEI.

V is TRBV19 and J is TRBJ1-6; D is unclear. Germline CDR1 LNHDA, CDR2 SQIVND (reference sequence). The CDR3 sequence is 14 residues long. V lost 3 bases to trimming and J lost 9 bases, with 12 bases between them. The CDR3 region is CASSIALTGSPLHF. DNA of the CDR3: TGTGCCAGTAGTATCGCCCTTACCGGTTCACCCCTCCACTTT.

This clonotype was seen only a few times. The J gene is TRBJ2-5, the V gene TRBV19; D might be TRBD2 (6 bases). Germline assignment: CDR1 LNHDA and CDR2 SQIVND (reference sequence). The CDR3 loop spans 14 amino acids. Trimming stripped 4 bases from V and 4 bases from J, with 13 bases between. This CDR3 reads CASSTGGGRETQYF. The CDR3 coding sequence is TGTGCCAGTAGTACCGGGGGAGGACGAGAGACCCAGTACTTC.

This clonotype appeared many times. The chain uses TRBV7-7 and TRBJ2-3, with D maybe TRBD1 (5 bases). Germline V CDR1 and CDR2: SSHAT, FNYEAQ (reference sequence). Trimming left V 0 bases short and J 4 bases short, with 14 bases between. The CDR3 sequence is 16 residues long. In DNA form, the CDR3 reads TGTGCCAGCAGCTTAGCGGGCGGCAGGGTTGCAGATACGCAGTATTTT. Translated: CASSLAGGRVADTQYF.

This clonotype was counted many times. The chain carries TRBV6-4 and TRBJ2-5; 12 bases fit TRBD2. Germline V gene data show CDR1 as MRHNA and CDR2 as SNTAGT. J lost 4 bases, V lost 2 bases, and 8 bases had no gene match. This CDR3 spans 17 amino acids. As DNA, the CDR3 is TGTGCCAGCAGTGACCCAACTAGCGGGGGGTTTCTAGAGACCCAGTACTTC. It translates to CASSDPTSGGFLETQYF.

As regards this clonotype: The junction departs from germline at one end; a sequencing error may be responsible. This sequence joins TRBV20-1 and TRBJ1-1; tentative D call: TRBD1 (5 bases). The V gene's germline CDR1 is DFQATT and CDR2 SNEGSKA (reference sequence). The CDR3 is 12 amino acids. This CDR3 reads CQAPGGNTEALF. In DNA, the CDR3 is TGCCAGGCGCCGGGGGGGAACACTGAAGCTCTCTTT.

This clonotype appeared many times. The rearrangement links TRBV5-1 to TRBJ2-7, with 8 bases aligning to TRBD2. The germline V gene encodes CDR1 SGHRS and CDR2 YFSETQ. J was trimmed by 1 base and V by 6 bases; bases with no gene match: 3. This CDR3 is 13 amino acids long. CDR3 DNA sequence: TGCGCCAGCACTGGCGGGGGGTCCTACGAGCAGTACTTC. Amino acid sequence: CASTGGGSYEQYF. Complete variable domain (other parts from reference TRBV5-1 and TRBJ2-7): KAGVTQTPRYLIKTRGQQVTLSCSPISGHRSVSWYQQTPGQGLQFLFEYFSETQRNKGNFPGRFSGRQFSNSRSEMNVSTLELGDSALYLCASTGGGSYEQYFGPGTRLTVT.

The chain couples TRBV29-1 to TRBJ2-7, with D possibly being TRBD1 (5 bases). V was trimmed by 4 bases and J by 1 base, leaving 11 bases between them. Germline CDR1 is SQVTM and CDR2 is ANQGSEA. The CDR3 spans 13 residues. CDR3 residues: CSVGTRQSYEQYF. CDR3 sequence (DNA): TGCAGCGTTGGTACCCGACAGTCCTACGAGCAGTACTTC.

The table lists this clonotype with many counts. This rearrangement joins TRBV6-1 to TRBJ2-1; D is undetermined. Per germline, CDR1 MNHNS and CDR2 SASEGT. There are 16 residues in the CDR3. Trimming left V 5 bases short and J 7 bases short, with 21 bases between. The DNA of the CDR3 is TGTGCCAGCAGTCCGAATAGCAACACTTTTCGGAATGAGCAGTTCTTC. Its protein is CASSPNSNTFRNEQFF.

To note about this clonotype: An end of the junction differs from the germline gene, which may be a read error. The V call is TRBV2, the J call TRBJ2-7; 9 nucleotides align to TRBD1. Germline-derived CDR1 and CDR2 are SNHLY and FYNNEI. The CDR3 runs 14 residues. The CDR3 region is CASSETTGGSEQYF. In DNA form, the CDR3 reads TGCGCCAGCAGTGAAACGACAGGGGGTAGCGAGCAGTACTTC.

This chain joins TRBV2 and TRBJ2-5; maybe TRBD2 (5 bases). The germline CDR1 and CDR2 sequences are SNHLY and FYNNEI. V dropped 6 bases and J dropped 10 bases, with 18 bases sitting between them. This CDR3 has 13 residues. CDR3 sequence reads: CASRPSIPRDQYF. CDR3 nucleotides: TGTGCCAGCAGACCCTCGATCCCCCGGGACCAGTACTTC.

This chain connects TRBV19 to TRBJ1-1; TRBD1 matches at 7 bases. V trimming: 6 bases; J trimming: 1 base; junction bases outside the gene matches: 5. CDR1 is LNHDA, CDR2 SQIVND, per germline (reference sequence). The CDR3 extends over 14 amino acids. CDR3 DNA sequence: TGTGCCAGTAGCCCGACAGGGTGGAACACTGAAGCTTTCTTT. Protein sequence: CASSPTGWNTEAFF.

The chain carries TRBV6-1 and TRBJ1-2; D gene uncertain. V lost 6 bases and J 5 bases, leaving 13 bases between the germline ends. Germline V gives CDR1 MNHNS, CDR2 SASEGT. The CDR3 totals 13 residues. The CDR3 DNA follows: TGTGCCAGCAGCTTCCAAGATTATTATGGCTACACCTTC. The encoded protein is CASSFQDYYGYTF.

This clonotype appeared many times. The chain combines TRBV2 with TRBJ2-1; 7 nucleotides match TRBD2. This CDR3 has 16 residues. V trimming: 5 bases; J trimming: 3 bases; junction bases outside the gene matches: 10. Germline CDR1 is SNHLY and CDR2 is FYNNEI. The CDR3 reads CASSHDETSYYNEQFF. The CDR3 coding sequence is TGTGCCAGCAGTCACGACGAGACTAGCTACTACAATGAGCAGTTCTTC.

The sample holds many counts of this clonotype. The chain combines TRBV9 with TRBJ2-3, with D uncertain. Germline loops: CDR1 SGDLS, CDR2 YYNGEE. The CDR3 loop spans 18 amino acids. The V end was cut by 2 bases, the J end by 5 bases, with 24 bases between. The CDR3 loop reads CASSVSGWTQTLGDTQYF. The CDR3 nucleotides are TGTGCCAGCAGCGTGAGTGGCTGGACCCAGACCCTCGGAGATACGCAGTATTTT.

This clonotype was observed many times. In DNA form, the CDR3 reads TGTGCCAGTATCCCGGGGCTGGGGACTGAAGCTTTCTTT. Amino acid sequence: CASIPGLGTEAFF. This chain joins TRBV19 and TRBJ1-1, with D tentatively TRBD1 (5 bases). CDR1 and CDR2 (germline): LNHDA, SQIVND (reference sequence). V gave up 7 bases and J gave up 5 bases, with 14 bases separating them. The CDR3 has 13 amino acids.

This clonotype came up a few times. The chain is built from TRBV7-9 and TRBJ2-1; D gene unclear. Trimming cost V 1 base and J 4 bases, with 2 bases left between them. The CDR3 spans 12 residues. Germline values: CDR1 SEHNR, CDR2 FQNEAQ (reference sequence). The CDR3 region is CASSLGYNEQFF. As DNA, the CDR3 is TGTGCCAGCAGCTTAGGGTACAATGAGCAGTTCTTC.